This T cell receptor beta chain was captured by sequencing in a study of shared clonotypes between healthy human individuals. Assay used: immunoSEQ multiplex PCR; TCRdb lists only in-frame clones, some missing. Of about 2.3 million clones in the sample, 80% to 95% were seen once. The germline V and J ends were trimmed by 2 bases and 3 bases, with 14 bases remaining between them. This CDR3 is built from 15 residues. Germline CDR1 and CDR2: MNHNY and SVGAGI (reference sequence). The specimen sequenced was naive CD4+ T cells from PBMCs. Subset in this sample: CD45RA+ positively selected. This receptor was taken from a man younger than 35 in good health. Some clones in this sample may be carry-over from other donors' samples. V is TRBV6-6 and J is TRBJ2-7; D may match TRBD1 or TRBD2 (6 bases each). In DNA form, the CDR3 reads TGTGCCAGCAGTTACCCATCGGAGGGGGTCTACGAGCAGTACTTC. Protein: CASSYPSEGVYEQYF.